These T cell receptor beta chains were read from a single sample in a study of blood T cell repertoires in COVID-19. Libraries were prepared by immunoSEQ multiplex PCR; TCRdb keeps only in-frame clonotypes and omits some of them. The sample contains about 160,000 clones, approximately 80% of which appear only once. Sample: PBMCs or T cells enriched from blood (not recorded which). These TCRs come from a woman aged 55-70 years who had recovered from COVID-19. The CDR3 runs from the conserved cysteine through the conserved F or W. A D gene is named only where the DNA matches it firmly. Size is omitted from some rows. Given values are once, few, many or a class for expanded clones.

>.|TRBJ1-5|TRBV7-8|few
TGTGCCAGCAGTGACGGAGATGAGAGAATCCAGCCCCAGCATTTT
CASSDGDERIQPQHF
>.|TRBJ2-2|TRBV5-1|many
TGCGCCAGCAGCTTGGGCGAGGGAAGGAGGACCGGGGAGCTGTTTTTT
CASSLGEGRRTGELFF
>TRBD1|TRBJ1-1|TRBV6-5|.
TGTGCCAGCAGTTACCGGACAGGGACTACAACAGGAGCTTTCTTT
CASSYRTGTTTGAFF
>.|TRBJ1-3|TRBV19|.
TGTGCCAGTAGTACTGCCTCGGGACTGTACTCTGGAAACACCATATATTTT
CASSTASGLYSGNTIYF
>.|TRBJ1-6|TRBV9|.
TGTGCCAGCAGGGGCCCCTATAATTCACCCCTCCACTTT
CASRGPYNSPLHF
>TRBD1|TRBJ2-7|TRBV7-9|.
TGTGCCAGCAGCTCTTGGACAGGGTCCCACGAGCAGTACTTC
CASSSWTGSHEQYF
>TRBD2|TRBJ2-3|TRBV2|.
TGTGCCAGCAGTGGAGGCTTTAGCGGGGGGGAAAATACGCAGTATTTT
CASSGGFSGGENTQYF
>.|TRBJ2-2|TRBV9|.
TGTGCCAGCAGCTCGCGGACAGAGAACACCGGGGAGCTGTTTTTT
CASSSRTENTGELFF
>TRBD1|TRBJ1-1|TRBV25-1|once
TGTGCCAGCAGTCAGGTGGCAGGGGGTGGAAACACTGAAGCTTTCTTT
CASSQVAGGGNTEAFF
>TRBD1|TRBJ2-5|TRBV7-7|once
TGTGCCAGCAGCTGGGGGACAGGGGAGGAGACCCAGTACTTC
CASSWGTGEETQYF
>.|TRBJ2-3|TRBV2|.
TGTGCCAGCAGTGTTCTCGATACGCAGTATTTT
CASSVLDTQYF
>.|TRBJ2-5|TRBV7-2|.
TGTGCCAGCAACCACAACAGGGAAGCAGAGACCCAGTACTTC
CASNHNREAETQYF
>TRBD2|TRBJ2-7|TRBV5-1|few
TGCGCCAGCAGCTTGGGGGCTAGCGGGGGGGCAAACGAGCAGTACTTC
CASSLGASGGANEQYF
>.|TRBJ2-7|TRBV14|.
TGTGCCAGCAGCCCCCTGCGGGGAACTGGGAGAGAGCAGTACTTC
CASSPLRGTGREQYF
>.|TRBJ2-6|TRBV5-1|.
TGCGCCAGCAGCGAGGAGTTCTCTGGGGCCAACGTCCTGACTTTC
CASSEEFSGANVLTF
>TRBD1|TRBJ2-1|TRBV5-1|.
TGCGCCAGCAGCTTGGGACACCGGGACAGCAAGTCAAATGAGCAGTTCTTC
CASSLGHRDSKSNEQFF
>TRBD1|TRBJ1-2|TRBV7-8|.
TGTGCCAGCAGCTTCCGGGACAGGGCTTATGGCTACACCTTC
CASSFRDRAYGYTF
>.|TRBJ1-1|TRBV11-2|.
TGTGCCAGCAGCTCACCTTCCGGGGTAATCAACACTGAAGCTTTCTTT
CASSSPSGVINTEAFF
>.|TRBJ1-1|TRBV6-5|.
TGTGCCAGCAGTCTGGGACATACCACCTGGGCTTTCTTT
CASSLGHTTWAFF
>.|TRBJ1-2|TRBV30|.
TGTGCCTGGAGTGCCGGGTATGGCTACACCTTC
CAWSAGYGYTF
>.|TRBJ2-7|TRBV20-1|.
TGCAGTGCTAGTCCAGCGGGTGAGGGGGAGCAGTACTTC
CSASPAGEGEQYF
>.|TRBJ1-1|TRBV3-1/TRBV3-2|.
TGTGCCAGCAGCCAAGCAGAAGCCAGGGGCAAAACTGAAGCTTTCTTT
CASSQAEARGKTEAFF
>.|TRBJ2-5|TRBV4-2|.
TGTGCCAGCAGCCAAGATGGACTGGTTGAGACCCAGTACTTC
CASSQDGLVETQYF
>TRBD2|TRBJ2-1|TRBV19|.
TGTGCCAGTAGTGGCTTAGCGGGGGGCTATGAGCAGTTCTTC
CASSGLAGGYEQFF
>.|TRBJ1-2|TRBV6-1|.
TGTGCCAGCAGTGAAATTCTTCGCGAAAGGGGTTCAGGGAAGGGCTACACCTTC
CASSEILRERGSGKGYTF
>.|TRBJ1-5|TRBV11-2|.
TGTGCCAGCAGCTTAGACAGGAATAGCAATCAGCCCCAGCATTTT
CASSLDRNSNQPQHF
>TRBD2|TRBJ2-5|TRBV12-5|.
TGTGCTAGTGGTCTGGGACTAGCGGGGCCGTACCAAGAGACCCAGTACTTC
CASGLGLAGPYQETQYF
>.|TRBJ1-2|TRBV4-2|once
TGTGCCAGCAGCCCAGGGTCCCCCAACTATGGCTACACCTTC
CASSPGSPNYGYTF
>TRBD2|TRBJ2-1|TRBV19|.
TGTGCCAGCGATCGGGGGGGAGGATTCAATGAGCAGTTCTTC
CASDRGGGFNEQFF
>TRBD2|TRBJ2-1|TRBV4-1|once
TGCGCCAGCAGCCTGGGGACTAGCGGGGGTAACGATGAGCAGTTCTTC
CASSLGTSGGNDEQFF
>.|TRBJ2-2|TRBV27|.
TGTGCCAGCAGTCTGGGGCCAGGGTTCGGGGAGCTGTTTTTT
CASSLGPGFGELFF
>TRBD1|TRBJ1-2|TRBV19|.
TGTGCCAGTAGTAGGGAACCGGGACAGGAGCATGGCTACACCTTC
CASSREPGQEHGYTF
>TRBD1|TRBJ1-1|TRBV7-8|few
TGTGCCAGCAGCTCTTATACAGGGGGATTCACTGAAGCTTTCTTT
CASSSYTGGFTEAFF
>TRBD1|TRBJ1-6|TRBV2|.
TGTGCCAGCAGTGGGACAGGGGGAGGGAATTCACCCCTCCACTTT
CASSGTGGGNSPLHF
>.|TRBJ2-1|TRBV7-9|.
TGTGCCAGCAGCTACGCCGGAGGCGGAGGTAGTGAGCAGTTCTTC
CASSYAGGGGSEQFF
>.|TRBJ1-4|TRBV19|once
TGTGCCAGTAGTGACTGGCGGGGGGTAGGTAATGAAAAACTGTTTTTT
CASSDWRGVGNEKLFF
>TRBD2|TRBJ2-1|TRBV11-3|few
TGTGCCAGCAGCCGGATGAGCGGGGGGGCTTACAATGAGCAGTTCTTC
CASSRMSGGAYNEQFF
>.|TRBJ2-7|TRBV9|.
TGTGCCAGCAGCCCCCGGGAGGGGGCCTCCTACGAGCAGTACTTC
CASSPREGASYEQYF
>.|TRBJ1-2|TRBV11-2|.
TGTGCCAGCAGCTCCACACAGGTTAACTATGGCTACACCTTC
CASSSTQVNYGYTF
>.|TRBJ1-3|TRBV2|.
TGTGCCAGCCCCTCCCAGGGGCCGGACTCTGGAAACACCATATATTTT
CASPSQGPDSGNTIYF
>TRBD2|TRBJ2-5|TRBV5-8|.
TGTGCCAGCAGGGGTAGCGGGGGGTTCGTGGAGACCCAGTACTTC
CASRGSGGFVETQYF
>.|TRBJ2-5|TRBV5-1|.
TGCGCCAGCAGCTTCGTCCGGGAAGAGACCCAGTACTTC
CASSFVREETQYF
>.|TRBJ2-2|TRBV9|.
TGTGCCAGCAGCGTAGACGGAGGTATTGTCACCGGGGAGCTGTTTTTT
CASSVDGGIVTGELFF